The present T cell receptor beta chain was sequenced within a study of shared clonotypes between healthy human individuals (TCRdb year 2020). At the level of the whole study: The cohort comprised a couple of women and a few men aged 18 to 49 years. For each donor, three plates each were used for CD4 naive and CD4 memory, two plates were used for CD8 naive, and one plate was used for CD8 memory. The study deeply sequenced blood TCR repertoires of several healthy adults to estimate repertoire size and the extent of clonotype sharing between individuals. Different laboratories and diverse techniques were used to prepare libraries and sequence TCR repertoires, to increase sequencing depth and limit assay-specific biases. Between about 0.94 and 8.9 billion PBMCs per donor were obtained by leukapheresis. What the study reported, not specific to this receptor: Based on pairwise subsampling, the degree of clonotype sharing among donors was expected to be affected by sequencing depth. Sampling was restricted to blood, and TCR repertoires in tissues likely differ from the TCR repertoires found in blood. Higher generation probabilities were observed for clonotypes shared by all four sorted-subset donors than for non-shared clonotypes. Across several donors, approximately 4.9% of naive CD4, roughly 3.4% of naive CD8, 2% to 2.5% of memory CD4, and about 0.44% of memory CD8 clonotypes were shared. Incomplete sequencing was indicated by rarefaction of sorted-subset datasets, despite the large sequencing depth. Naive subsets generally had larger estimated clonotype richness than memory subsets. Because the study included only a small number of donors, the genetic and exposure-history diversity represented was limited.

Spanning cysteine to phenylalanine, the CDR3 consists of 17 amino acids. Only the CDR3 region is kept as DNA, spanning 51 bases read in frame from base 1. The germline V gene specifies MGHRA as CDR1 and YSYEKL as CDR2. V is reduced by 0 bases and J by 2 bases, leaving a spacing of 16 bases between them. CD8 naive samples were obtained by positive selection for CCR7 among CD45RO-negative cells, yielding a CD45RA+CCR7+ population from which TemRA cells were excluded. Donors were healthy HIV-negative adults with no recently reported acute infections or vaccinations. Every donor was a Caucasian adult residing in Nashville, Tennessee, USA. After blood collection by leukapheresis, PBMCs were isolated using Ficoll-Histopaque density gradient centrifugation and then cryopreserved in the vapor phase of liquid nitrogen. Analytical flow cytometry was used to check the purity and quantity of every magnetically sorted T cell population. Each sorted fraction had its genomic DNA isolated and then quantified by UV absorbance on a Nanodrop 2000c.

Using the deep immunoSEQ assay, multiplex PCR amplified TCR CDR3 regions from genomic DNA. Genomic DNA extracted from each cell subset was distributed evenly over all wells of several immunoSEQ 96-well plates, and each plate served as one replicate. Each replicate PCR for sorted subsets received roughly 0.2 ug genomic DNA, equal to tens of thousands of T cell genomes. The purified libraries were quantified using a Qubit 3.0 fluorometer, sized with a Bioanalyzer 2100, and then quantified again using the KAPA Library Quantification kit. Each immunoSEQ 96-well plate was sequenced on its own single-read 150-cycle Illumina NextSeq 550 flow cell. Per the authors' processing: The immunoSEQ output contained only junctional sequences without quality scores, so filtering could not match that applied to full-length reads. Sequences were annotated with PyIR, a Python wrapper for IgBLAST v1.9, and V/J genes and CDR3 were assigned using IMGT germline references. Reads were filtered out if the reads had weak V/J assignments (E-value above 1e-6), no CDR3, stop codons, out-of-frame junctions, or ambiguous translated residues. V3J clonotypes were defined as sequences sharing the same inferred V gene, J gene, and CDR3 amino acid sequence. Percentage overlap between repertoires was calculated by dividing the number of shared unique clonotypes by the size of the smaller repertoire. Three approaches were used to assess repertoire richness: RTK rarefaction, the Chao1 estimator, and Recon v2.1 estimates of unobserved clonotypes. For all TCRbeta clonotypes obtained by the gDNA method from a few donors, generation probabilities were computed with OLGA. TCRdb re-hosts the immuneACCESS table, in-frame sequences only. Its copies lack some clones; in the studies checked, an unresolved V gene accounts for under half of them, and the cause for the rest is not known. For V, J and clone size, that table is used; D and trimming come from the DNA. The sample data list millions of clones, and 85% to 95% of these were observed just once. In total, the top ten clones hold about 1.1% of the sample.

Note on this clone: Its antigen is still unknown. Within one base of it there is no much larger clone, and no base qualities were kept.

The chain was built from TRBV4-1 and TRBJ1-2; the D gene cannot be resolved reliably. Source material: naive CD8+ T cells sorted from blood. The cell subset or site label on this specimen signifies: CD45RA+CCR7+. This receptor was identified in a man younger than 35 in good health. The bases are TGCGCCAGCAGCCAAGATCTTTCTCTAGGAGGGAACTATGGCTACACCTTC. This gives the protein CASSQDLSLGGNYGYTF.